The 24 T cell receptor beta chains given below trace back to one sample, sequenced in a study of blood T cell repertoires in COVID-19 (dated by TCRdb to about 2020). Library preparation was by the immunoSEQ multiplex PCR assay. TCRdb stores this immuneACCESS table with in-frame sequences only. Part of the clones is absent; in the studies checked, under half of the shortfall reflects unresolved V genes, and no reason is known for the rest. The sample has 63,000 or so clones on record, over 80% of them singletons. The ten largest clones represent 35% to 50% of the sample. Sequenced: peripheral blood. The receptors stem from a human donor in a cohort sampled during active COVID-19.

The rearrangement uses TRBV9 and TRBJ2-7; TRBD1 matches 7 bases. Germline-derived CDR1 and CDR2 are SGDLS and YYNGEE. The CDR3 is 16 residues long. The junction had 6 bases not matched to a gene; V was cut back by 0 bases and J by 0 bases. The CDR3 DNA follows: TGTGCCAGCAGCGTAGGGTTGGCAGGGGGCTCCTACGAGCAGTACTTC. Protein product: CASSVGLAGGSYEQYF. Complete variable domain (other parts from reference TRBV9 and TRBJ2-7): DSGVTQTPKHLITATGQRVTLRCSPRSGDLSVYWYQQSLDQGLQFLIQYYNGEERAKGNILERFSAQQFPDLHSELNLSSLELGDSALYFCASSVGLAGGSYEQYFGPGTRLTVT.

This chain connects TRBV5-1 to TRBJ2-5, with D perhaps matching TRBD2 (6 bases). Trimming took off 5 bases at V and 2 bases at J, with 16 bases between the two ends. The CDR3 has 15 residues. The germline V gene encodes CDR1 SGHRS and CDR2 YFSETQ. This CDR3 reads CASSQFPGLQETQYF. The CDR3 DNA sequence: TGCGCCAGCAGTCAGTTCCCGGGACTTCAAGAGACCCAGTACTTC.

V is TRBV7-6 and J is TRBJ2-5, with 14 nucleotides matching TRBD2. Germline V gene lookup returns CDR1 SGHVS and CDR2 FNYEAQ. The CDR3 length is 16 residues. V lost 6 bases to trimming and J lost 1 base; unmatched junction nucleotides: 4. CDR3 nucleotide sequence: TGTGCCAGCAGTCACGGACTAGCGGGGGGCCAAGAGACCCAGTACTTC. It yields the protein CASSHGLAGGQETQYF.

V and J are TRBV6-2 or TRBV6-3 and TRBJ1-5; the match to TRBD1 covers 9 bases. Germline V CDR1 and CDR2: MNHEY, SVGEGT. V shed 4 bases and J 6 bases; nucleotides not matched to a gene: 4. The CDR3 extends over 14 amino acids. As DNA, the CDR3 is TGTGCCAGCAGTTCAGGACAGGGGATTCAGCCCCAGCATTTT. This sequence encodes CASSSGQGIQPQHF.

V gene TRBV18 combines with J gene TRBJ1-1, with TRBD1 identical over 8 bases. There are 14 residues in the CDR3. Trimming at V came to 5 bases and at J to 0 bases, leaving 2 bases not matched to a gene. Germline-derived CDR1 and CDR2 are KGHSH and LQKENI. CDR3 amino acids: CASSVGQVNTEAFF. CDR3 DNA: TGTGCCAGCTCAGTGGGACAGGTGAACACTGAAGCTTTCTTT.

This rearrangement joins TRBV6-5 to TRBJ2-2; the D gene is possibly TRBD2 (5 bases). The CDR3 consists of 15 residues. V gave up 2 bases and J gave up 5 bases, with 12 bases separating them. The germline V gene encodes CDR1 MNHEY and CDR2 SVGAGI. In DNA form, the CDR3 reads TGTGCCAGCAGTTACCGAAGAGGGTCAACCGGGGAGCTGTTTTTT. Its protein product is CASSYRRGSTGELFF.

The genes are TRBV3-1 (or the pseudogene TRBV3-2) and TRBJ2-5, with 12 bases identical to TRBD2. This CDR3 is 15 amino acids long. Germline CDR1 reads LGHDT; CDR2 reads YNNKEL (reference sequence). Trimming took 6 bases from V and 5 from J; bases not matched to a gene: 7. CDR3 region: CASRASGGAGETQYF. CDR3 sequence (DNA): TGTGCCAGCAGGGCTAGCGGGGGGGCCGGGGAGACCCAGTACTTC.

This chain connects TRBV27 to TRBJ2-6; a weak D match, TRBD2 (6 bases). The CDR3 runs 17 residues. The germline CDR1 and CDR2 sequences are MNHEY and SMNVEV (reference sequence). Trimming shortened V by 5 bases and J by 0 bases, and 14 bases separated the two germline ends. The CDR3 DNA follows: TGTGCCAGCAGTGGGGGGACGGGCAGCTCTGGGGCCAACGTCCTGACTTTC. Translated, it gives CASSGGTGSSGANVLTF.

This clone was counted only a few times. This chain joins TRBV14 and TRBJ2-1; no definite D call. The CDR3 runs 12 residues. Germline V gene sequence: CDR1 SGHDN, CDR2 FVKESK. Trimming left V 3 bases short and J 8 bases short, with 8 bases between. The DNA of the CDR3 is TGTGCCAGCAGCCATAGATCTGATGAGCAGTTCTTC. It is translated as CASSHRSDEQFF.

This clone was detected once. This chain links TRBV6-2 or TRBV6-3 with TRBJ2-3, with 9 bases identical to TRBD2. The germline V gene has CDR1 MNHEY and CDR2 SVGEGT. Losses at the gene ends were 5 bases for V and 6 bases for J; bases not matched to a gene: 12. The CDR3 has 16 amino acids. The CDR3 bases are TGTGCCAGCAGTGGTCCCGGGACTAGCCCGGTCGATACGCAGTATTTT. Its translation is CASSGPGTSPVDTQYF.

This chain connects TRBV7-8 to TRBJ2-1; TRBD2 matches at 14 bases. The V and J ends lost 4 bases and 3 bases, in that order; junction bases with no gene match: 8. Germline CDR1 and CDR2: SGHVS and FQNEAQ. The CDR3 covers 18 residues. In DNA form, the CDR3 reads TGTGCCAGCAGCTCCCCGGGACTAGCGGGGGTCGACTACAATGAGCAGTTCTTC. Its protein is CASSSPGLAGVDYNEQFF.

The gene calls are TRBV19 and TRBJ2-1, with D maybe TRBD2 (6 bases). Trimming took off 6 bases at V and 0 bases at J, with 15 bases between the two ends. The V gene's germline CDR1 is LNHDA and CDR2 SQIVND (reference sequence). This CDR3 is 16 amino acids long. The DNA for the CDR3 is TGTGCCAGTAGCCCCATTAGCGGCAGCTCCTACAATGAGCAGTTCTTC. Residues: CASSPISGSSYNEQFF.

The genes are TRBV19 and TRBJ2-7; 9 positions match TRBD1. V dropped 5 bases and J dropped 2; count of bases not matched to a gene: 7. CDR1 and CDR2 (germline): LNHDA, SQIVND (reference sequence). This CDR3 is built from 15 residues. The CDR3 is CASSPTGTGTYEQYF. CDR3 nucleotides: TGTGCCAGTAGTCCAACCGGGACAGGGACCTACGAGCAGTACTTC.

This rearrangement joins TRBV7-3 to TRBJ2-7; D is possibly TRBD1 (6 bases). V was pared by 5 bases and J by 0 bases, with 14 bases between. CDR3 length equals 15 residues. The germline V gene encodes CDR1 SGHTA and CDR2 FQGTGA. CDR3 bases: TGTGCCAGCAGCGAACAGGGCAGGGCCTCCTACGAGCAGTACTTC. Translated, it gives CASSEQGRASYEQYF.

This rearrangement joins TRBV2 to TRBJ1-1, with D perhaps matching TRBD1 (6 bases). With 8 bases removed from V and 2 bases from J, the gap between germline ends came to 9 bases. The germline V gene has CDR1 SNHLY and CDR2 FYNNEI. CDR3 length: 12 residues. This CDR3 is CASADSNTEAFF. CDR3 nucleotides: TGTGCCAGCGCGGACAGTAACACTGAAGCTTTCTTT.

This clone occurred a few times. The J gene is TRBJ1-1, the V gene TRBV5-5; TRBD1 might be the D (6 bases). V gave up 1 base and J gave up 2 bases, with 15 bases separating them. CDR3 length: 16 residues. Germline V gene data show CDR1 as SGHKS and CDR2 as YYEKEE (reference sequence). CDR3 nucleotide sequence: TGTGCCAGCAGCTTGATCGGCGGCAGGGGAAACACTGAAGCTTTCTTT. Amino acids: CASSLIGGRGNTEAFF.

V usage is TRBV18 and J usage is TRBJ1-1; no clear D gene. CDR1 and CDR2 (germline): KGHSH, LQKENI. Trimming pared 2 bases from V and 6 bases from J, leaving 16 bases between. This CDR3 region has 15 residues. CDR3 loop: CASSPVSERSAEAFF. The CDR3 DNA is TGTGCCAGCTCACCAGTTTCAGAGAGAAGCGCTGAAGCTTTCTTT.

V gene TRBV18 combines with J gene TRBJ2-4, with 7 bases aligning to TRBD2. J was trimmed by 8 bases and V by 8 bases; bases with no gene match: 12. This CDR3 is 14 amino acids long. CDR1 and CDR2 (germline): KGHSH, LQKENI. The CDR3 protein is CASRKGSGADIQYF. CDR3 sequence (DNA): TGTGCCAGCCGAAAGGGCAGCGGGGCGGACATTCAGTACTTC.

This chain joins TRBV4-1 and TRBJ1-4; D is possibly TRBD1 (5 bases). The V gene lost 1 base and the J gene lost 1 base, with 13 bases spanning the gap. The germline V gene encodes CDR1 MGHRA and CDR2 YSYEKL. The CDR3 contains 17 residues. CDR3 sequence reads: CASSQGSGPITNEKLFF. CDR3 DNA: TGCGCCAGCAGCCAAGGTTCAGGGCCGATAACTAATGAAAAACTGTTTTTT.

V usage is TRBV5-8 and J usage is TRBJ1-2; maybe TRBD1 (6 bases). Trimming left V 3 bases short and J 4 bases short, with 13 bases between. CDR3 size: 14 residues. From germline, CDR1 is SGHTS and CDR2 YDEGEE. The chain's CDR3 is CASSSYRAAYGYTF. The CDR3 DNA reads as TGTGCCAGCAGCTCCTACAGGGCCGCCTATGGCTACACCTTC.

V is TRBV19 and J is TRBJ2-2, with D unresolved. The CDR3 covers 16 residues. Germline V gives CDR1 LNHDA, CDR2 SQIVND (reference sequence). The ends were cut back, 6 bases at V and 3 bases at J, with 17 bases in the middle. CDR3 loop: CASSLILTTDTGELFF. The CDR3 DNA reads as TGTGCCAGTAGCCTCATACTCACTACGGACACCGGGGAGCTGTTTTTT.

The chain carries TRBV6-2 or TRBV6-3 and TRBJ2-7, with 8 bases that match TRBD2. Trimming removed 2 bases from V and 2 bases from J; junction bases left unmatched: 5. The CDR3 loop spans 15 amino acids. Germline CDR1 reads MNHEY; CDR2 reads SVGEGT. The CDR3 protein is CASSYGGGPAYEQYF. Here the CDR3 DNA reads TGTGCCAGCAGTTACGGCGGGGGGCCTGCCTACGAGCAGTACTTC.

The chain is built from TRBV18 and TRBJ1-2; D not certain. This CDR3 contains 12 residues. Deletions cut 3 bases from V and 9 bases from J, with 11 bases between. Germline CDR1 reads KGHSH; CDR2 reads LQKENI. CDR3 nucleotides: TGTGCCAGCTCACCTAACGTCGGGAGCTACACCTTC. Protein: CASSPNVGSYTF.

The V gene is TRBV18, the J gene TRBJ1-1; a weak D match, TRBD1 (5 bases). CDR3 length equals 13 residues. With 3 bases removed from V and 3 bases from J, the gap between germline ends came to 8 bases. From germline, CDR1 is KGHSH and CDR2 LQKENI. The CDR3, as DNA: TGTGCCAGCTCACCGGACAAATACACTGAAGCTTTCTTT. Its protein product is CASSPDKYTEAFF. The whole variable domain, filled in from reference TRBV18 and TRBJ1-1, reads NAGVMQNPRHLVRRRGQEARLRCSPMKGHSHVYWYRQLPEEGLKFMVYLQKENIIDESGMPKERFSAEFPKEGPSILRIQQVVRGDSAAYFCASSPDKYTEAFFGQGTRLTVV.